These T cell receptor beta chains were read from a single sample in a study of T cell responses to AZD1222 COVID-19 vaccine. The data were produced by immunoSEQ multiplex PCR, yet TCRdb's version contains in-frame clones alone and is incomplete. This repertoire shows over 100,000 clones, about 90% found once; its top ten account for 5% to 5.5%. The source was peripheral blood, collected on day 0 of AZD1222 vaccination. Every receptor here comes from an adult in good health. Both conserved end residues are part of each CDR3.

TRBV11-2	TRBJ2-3	CASSPRLAGASTDTQYF
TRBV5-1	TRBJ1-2	CASSKDRGLDGYTF
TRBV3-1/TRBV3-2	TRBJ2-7	CASSQAPMEYEQYF
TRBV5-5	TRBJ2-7	CASRTTGGPYEQYF
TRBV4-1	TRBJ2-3	CASSSPGPDTQYF
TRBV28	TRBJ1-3	CASQTGTGNTIYF
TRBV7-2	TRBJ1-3	CASSTTGGGNTIYF
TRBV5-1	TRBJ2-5	CASSLGGSQETQYF
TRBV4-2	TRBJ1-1	CASSQDLGRVAFF
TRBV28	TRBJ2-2	CASSLGHSEGELFF
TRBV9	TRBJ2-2	CASSVMGGEYTGELFF
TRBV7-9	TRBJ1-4	CASSFGDRGNEKLFF
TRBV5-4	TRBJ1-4	CASSSAGTDSATNEKLFF
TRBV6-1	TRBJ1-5	CASSERIGGNQPQHF
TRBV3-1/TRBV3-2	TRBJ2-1	CASSQSGSYNEQFF
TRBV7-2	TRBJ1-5	CASSLSWRQGNQPQHF
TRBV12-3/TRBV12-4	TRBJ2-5	CASSLLGEETQYF
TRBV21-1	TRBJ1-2	CASSKSDGTFSYGYTF
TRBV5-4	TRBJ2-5	CASRRDTGAETQYF
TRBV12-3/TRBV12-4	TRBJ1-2	CASSSGHYYGYTF
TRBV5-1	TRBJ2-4	CASSLMSGEDIQYF
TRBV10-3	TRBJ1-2	CAISEDRSNYGYTF
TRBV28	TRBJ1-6	CASSFRASSYNSPLHF
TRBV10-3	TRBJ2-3	CAIRRGTSGVKDTQYF
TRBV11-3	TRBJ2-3	CASSYSLDTQYF
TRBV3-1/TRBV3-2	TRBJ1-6	CASSDGNSPLHF
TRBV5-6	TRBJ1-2	CASSLERGRGYTF
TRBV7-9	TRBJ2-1	CASSPAGGQYNEQFF
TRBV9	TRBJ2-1	CASSEQGNSYNEQFF
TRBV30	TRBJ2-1	CAWSRGLAGGRSSYNEQFF
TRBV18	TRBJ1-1	CASSPRGRADKNTEAFF
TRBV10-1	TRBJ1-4	CASSSGFTNEKLFF
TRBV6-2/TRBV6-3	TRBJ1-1	CASSPPTGLNTEAFF
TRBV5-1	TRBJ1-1	CASSLGGDPSRAFF
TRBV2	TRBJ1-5	CASSQDREGQPQHF
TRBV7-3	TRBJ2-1	CASSLSGTAPYNEQFF
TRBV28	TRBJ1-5	CASSFPPGGNQPQHF
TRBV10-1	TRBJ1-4	CASSTGVNEKLFF
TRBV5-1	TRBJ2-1	CASSWGQEYNEQFF
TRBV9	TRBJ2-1	CASSGRLAGVNNEQFF
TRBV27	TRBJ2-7	CATRGTLANEQYF
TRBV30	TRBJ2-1	CAWRLVGSSYNEQFF
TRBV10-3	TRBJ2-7	CATRTNPYEQYF
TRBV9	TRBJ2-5	CASSVGLANQETQYF